The rows below give T cell receptor beta chains drawn from one sample of a study of T-cell reconstitution after alpha-beta-depleted transplantation in children. Each CDR3 protein gets one entry after TCRdb re-called the PCR reads with MiXCR. The sample records approximately 800,000 distinct CDR3 sequences, roughly 16% being singletons. The source material was PBMCs, mostly from graft donor cells, sampled 360 days after TCRalphabeta/CD19-depleted stem cell transplant. Source of these receptors: a male patient younger than 18 who had a stem cell transplant for acute lymphoblastic leukemia, so the T cells may come from the graft donor. Each CDR3 is given with its conserved first and last residue. Each record gives: CDR3 protein, CDR3 DNA, V gene, J gene, clone size, D gene. A D gene is named only where the DNA matches it firmly. Rows may omit the clone size; those that give it use once, few, many or a size class.

CSVGTVYNEQFF	TGCAGCGTTGGGACAGTCTACAATGAGCAGTTCTTC	TRBV29-1	TRBJ2-1	few	-
CASKFRNEQFF	TGTGCCAGCAAATTTAGGAATGAGCAGTTCTTC	TRBV12-3/TRBV12-4	TRBJ2-1	many	-
CASSFGTSQETQYF	TGTGCCAGCAGCTTCGGGACTTCTCAAGAGACCCAGTACTTC	TRBV11-1	TRBJ2-5	-	-
CASSSMTSGRPDTQYF	TGCGCCAGCAGCTCAATGACTAGCGGGAGACCAGATACGCAGTATTTT	TRBV5-1	TRBJ2-3	few	TRBD2
CASSGTPGTALTYEQYF	TGTGCCAGCAGTGGGACGCCCGGGACAGCTTTAACCTACGAGCAGTACTTC	TRBV2	TRBJ2-7	few	TRBD1
CASSWGTDYTGELFF	TGTGCCAGCAGCTGGGGGACAGATTACACCGGGGAGCTGTTTTTT	TRBV13	TRBJ2-2	-	TRBD1
CASSMDRRGNTEAFF	TGTGCCAGCAGTATGGACAGGCGGGGTAACACTGAAGCTTTCTTT	TRBV12-3/TRBV12-4	TRBJ1-1	-	TRBD1
CASSWTDRVNYGYTF	TGCGCCAGCAGCTGGACGGACAGGGTTAACTATGGCTACACCTTC	TRBV5-1	TRBJ1-2	few	TRBD1
CSILAAGYEKLFF	TGCAGCATTTTGGCCGCGGGCTATGAAAAACTGTTTTTT	TRBV29-1	TRBJ1-4	-	-
CSALGGDLGADTQYF	TGCAGCGCCCTGGGGGGGGACCTAGGGGCAGATACGCAGTATTTT	TRBV29-1	TRBJ2-3	few	TRBD2
CASSPQPSSSYEQYF	TGCGCCAGCAGCCCGCAACCGAGTAGCTCCTACGAGCAGTACTTC	TRBV5-1	TRBJ2-7	-	-
CSARGTANTGELFF	TGCAGTGCCAGAGGGACAGCTAACACCGGGGAGCTGTTTTTT	TRBV20-1	TRBJ2-2	-	TRBD1
CAVSWGNTIYF	TGTGCCGTGTCATGGGGAAACACCATATATTTT	TRBV7-7	TRBJ1-3	-	-
CASSLPWDSYEQYF	TGCGCCAGCAGCTTGCCCTGGGACAGCTACGAGCAGTACTTC	TRBV5-1	TRBJ2-7	-	TRBD1
CASSSLRGVGETQYF	TGTGCCAGCAGCTCCCTACGAGGGGTGGGAGAGACCCAGTACTTC	TRBV7-2	TRBJ2-5	-	-
CASSLEGTASSYNEQFF	TGCGCCAGCAGCTTGGAAGGGACAGCGAGCTCCTACAATGAGCAGTTCTTC	TRBV5-1	TRBJ2-1	-	TRBD1
CASSEPGQESSGANVLTF	TGTGCCAGCAGCGAGCCGGGACAGGAGAGCTCTGGGGCCAACGTCCTGACTTTC	TRBV9	TRBJ2-6	-	TRBD1
CASSTLDHTGELFF	TGTGCCAGCAGCACCCTCGACCACACCGGGGAGCTGTTTTTT	TRBV7-3	TRBJ2-2	-	-
CASSFPGGQETQYF	TGTGCCAGCAGTTTCCCCGGGGGTCAAGAGACCCAGTACTTC	TRBV28	TRBJ2-5	-	-
CASTGGARLDEQFF	TGTGCCAGCACAGGGGGGGCTAGACTAGATGAGCAGTTCTTC	TRBV6-1	TRBJ2-1	many	-
CSVELRAGLRTSGMTYNEQFF	TGCAGCGTTGAATTGCGGGCAGGATTGAGGACTAGCGGGATGACCTACAATGAGCAGTTCTTC	TRBV29-1	TRBJ2-1	-	TRBD2
CASSPFRRTSTGELFF	TGTGCCAGCAGTCCGTTCCGTAGGACCAGCACCGGGGAGCTGTTTTTT	TRBV12-3/TRBV12-4	TRBJ2-2	-	-
CASSSGTSGRYYEQYF	TGCGCCAGCAGCTCCGGGACTAGCGGGAGATATTACGAGCAGTACTTC	TRBV5-1	TRBJ2-7	-	TRBD2
CASSQVLLAGRRNEQFF	TGCGCCAGCAGCCAAGTTTTACTAGCGGGAAGGAGGAATGAGCAGTTCTTC	TRBV4-1	TRBJ2-1	few	TRBD2
CASSPGTEAFF	TGTGCCAGCTCACCAGGGACAGAAGCTTTCTTT	TRBV18	TRBJ1-1	many	-
CASSYRPTGNGYTF	TGTGCCAGCAGTTATCGGCCGACAGGGAATGGCTACACCTTC	TRBV6-5	TRBJ1-2	few	TRBD1
CASSLGGVGDTQYF	TGTGCCAGCAGTTTAGGGGGGGTGGGGGATACGCAGTATTTT	TRBV27	TRBJ2-3	few	TRBD2
CASSSGLAGITYQETQYF	TGTGCCAGCAGCTCGGGACTAGCGGGAATTACGTACCAAGAGACCCAGTACTTC	TRBV11-2	TRBJ2-5	-	TRBD2
CASSVEPGTVYGNTIYF	TGTGCCAGCAGCGTAGAGCCTGGGACAGTTTATGGAAACACCATATATTTT	TRBV9	TRBJ1-3	few	TRBD1
CSAMDSANEKLFF	TGCAGTGCTATGGACAGCGCTAATGAAAAACTGTTTTTT	TRBV20-1	TRBJ1-4	few	-
CASSLQGSSEAFF	TGTGCCAGCAGCTTACAGGGGTCGTCTGAAGCTTTCTTT	TRBV7-6	TRBJ1-1	-	-
CASSLGIGPFEQYF	TGTGCCAGCAGCTTAGGAATTGGGCCATTCGAGCAGTACTTC	TRBV11-2	TRBJ2-7	few	-
CSGQTVNMNTEAFF	TGCAGCGGACAGACAGTTAACATGAACACTGAAGCTTTCTTT	TRBV20-1	TRBJ1-1	few	-
CASSFFRAPRTQYF	TGTGCCAGCAGTTTCTTCCGGGCTCCCAGGACCCAGTACTTC	TRBV28	TRBJ2-5	few	-
CASGNRDRKETQYF	TGTGCCAGCGGTAACCGGGACAGAAAAGAGACCCAGTACTTC	TRBV7-9	TRBJ2-5	-	TRBD1
CSARDRRGRGYEQYF	TGCAGTGCTAGAGATAGAAGGGGTAGGGGTTACGAGCAGTACTTC	TRBV20-1	TRBJ2-7	few	-
CASQFRYQPQHF	TGTGCCAGCCAGTTTCGGTATCAGCCCCAGCATTTT	TRBV28	TRBJ1-5	-	-
CASSFADNSPLHF	TGTGCCAGCAGCTTTGCAGATAATTCACCCCTCCACTTT	TRBV7-9	TRBJ1-6	many	-
CASSLGPRGLYEQYF	TGCGCCAGCAGCTTGGGTCCACGGGGGCTCTACGAGCAGTACTTC	TRBV5-1	TRBJ2-7	few	-
CASRSDRRYGYTF	TGTGCCAGCAGATCCGACAGGCGCTATGGCTACACCTTC	TRBV12-3/TRBV12-4	TRBJ1-2	-	-
CASSLTAPGQDSYEQYF	TGTGCCAGCAGTTTAACCGCGCCGGGACAGGACTCCTACGAGCAGTACTTC	TRBV27	TRBJ2-7	-	TRBD1
CASSATSGAYEQFF	TGCGCCAGCAGCGCGACTAGCGGAGCCTATGAGCAGTTCTTC	TRBV5-1	TRBJ2-1	-	TRBD2
CASSLSSSGSREQFF	TGCGCCAGCAGCTTGTCGAGTAGCGGGAGTCGGGAGCAGTTCTTC	TRBV5-1	TRBJ2-1	-	TRBD2
CASSVATLSSYNEQFF	TGTGCCAGCAGCGTAGCTACCCTCTCTTCCTACAATGAGCAGTTCTTC	TRBV9	TRBJ2-1	-	-
CASTLVARRAGAVLTGELFF	TGCGCCAGCACCTTGGTCGCCCGACGAGCGGGAGCGGTGTTGACCGGGGAGCTGTTTTTT	TRBV5-1	TRBJ2-2	few	TRBD2
CAISSPAEYNEQFF	TGTGCCATTTCCTCGCCCGCGGAGTACAATGAGCAGTTCTTC	TRBV10-3	TRBJ2-1	-	-
CSAVRGTLGGGYTF	TGCAGTGCTGTGCGGGGGACCCTCGGAGGTGGCTACACCTTC	TRBV20-1	TRBJ1-2	-	-
CASSDREYNQPQHF	TGTGCCAGCAGTGACAGAGAATATAATCAGCCCCAGCATTTT	TRBV2	TRBJ1-5	few	-
CAISGGPSTDTQYF	TGTGCCATCAGTGGCGGCCCTAGCACAGATACGCAGTATTTT	TRBV10-3	TRBJ2-3	many	-
CASSQDSLFGTSGSPAYEQYF	TGCGCCAGCAGCCAAGATAGTCTTTTTGGGACTAGCGGGAGTCCGGCCTACGAGCAGTACTTC	TRBV4-1	TRBJ2-7	-	TRBD2
CASSYGSLPYEQYF	TGTGCCAGCAGCTACGGCAGCCTCCCCTACGAGCAGTACTTC	TRBV11-3	TRBJ2-7	-	-
CAISDLSSGLNEQFF	TGTGCCATCAGTGACTTGTCTAGCGGGTTGAATGAGCAGTTCTTC	TRBV10-3	TRBJ2-1	few	TRBD2
CASSKSSLAGGSYEQYF	TGTGCCAGCAGCAAGTCTTCCCTAGCGGGCGGCTCCTACGAGCAGTACTTC	TRBV21-1	TRBJ2-7	-	-